These 23 T cell receptor beta chains were all obtained from the same sample, sequenced in a study of glioma-infiltrating T cells after dendritic cell vaccination. Sequenced by immunoSEQ multiplex PCR; TCRdb stores in-frame clones only, minus some. Of about 95,000 clones listed, under 90% are singletons. Sequenced here: blood, sampled before dendritic cell vaccination. These receptors were collected from a human donor with glioblastoma.

The chain joins TRBV5-6 to TRBJ2-7; a possible D gene is TRBD1 (6 bases). Looked up from germline, CDR1 is SGHDT and CDR2 is YYEEEE. Trimming took 2 bases from V and 5 from J, leaving 11 bases between them. The CDR3 sequence is 13 residues long. CDR3 in amino acids: CASSLQGFDEQYF. CDR3 coding DNA: TGTGCCAGCAGCTTACAGGGATTCGACGAGCAGTACTTC.

The J gene is TRBJ2-1, the V gene TRBV5-1; 9 nucleotides agree with TRBD1. Germline V gene data show CDR1 as SGHRS and CDR2 as YFSETQ. There are 15 residues in the CDR3. Losses at the gene ends were 4 bases for V and 3 bases for J; bases not matched to a gene: 5. The CDR3 sequence is CASSPRQGDYNEQFF. The CDR3 coding sequence is TGCGCCAGCAGCCCGAGACAGGGGGACTACAATGAGCAGTTCTTC.

The chain combines TRBV6-5 with TRBJ2-5; D not resolved. Trimming took off 1 base at V and 1 base at J, with 4 bases between the two ends. This CDR3 has 13 amino acids. CDR1 and CDR2 (germline): MNHEY, SVGAGI. The CDR3 loop is CASSYLSQETQYF. The CDR3 bases are TGTGCCAGCAGTTACTTGAGCCAAGAGACCCAGTACTTC.

J is TRBJ2-3 and V is TRBV6-5; weak D call: TRBD1 (5 bases). Germline CDR1 and CDR2: MNHEY and SVGAGI. The CDR3 sequence is 15 residues long. V was pared by 7 bases and J by 0 bases, with 14 bases between. The CDR3 is CASKRSGKSTDTQYF. In DNA form, the CDR3 reads TGTGCCAGCAAGAGGTCAGGGAAGAGCACAGATACGCAGTATTTT.

The V call is TRBV25-1, the J call TRBJ2-1; D possibly corresponds to TRBD2 (5 bases). The V end lost 2 bases, the J end lost 8 bases, and 16 bases lay between the germline ends. Germline CDR1 reads MGHDK; CDR2 reads SYGVNS. There are 15 residues in the CDR3. CDR3: CASSEAGAREDEQFF. CDR3 nucleotide sequence: TGTGCCAGCAGTGAAGCCGGAGCTCGGGAAGATGAGCAGTTCTTC.

V is TRBV5-1 and J is TRBJ1-5, with TRBD1 matching over 7 bases. The junction had 24 bases not matched to a gene; V was cut back by 10 bases and J by 5 bases. The CDR3 is 18 amino acids. Germline assignment: CDR1 SGHRS and CDR2 YFSETQ. The chain's CDR3 is CASTRTGLTIGWDQPQHF. CDR3 in DNA: TGCGCCTCGACGCGGACAGGCTTAACTATCGGGTGGGATCAGCCCCAGCATTTT.

The V and J genes are TRBV19 and TRBJ1-5; TRBD1 aligns across 7 bases. The V segment lost 5 bases and the J segment 0 bases; nucleotides outside the gene matches: 7. Germline V gives CDR1 LNHDA, CDR2 SQIVND (reference sequence). The CDR3 has 16 amino acids. CDR3 amino acids: CASSGGQVYSNQPQHF. The CDR3 bases are TGTGCCAGTAGTGGCGGACAGGTTTATAGCAATCAGCCCCAGCATTTT.

The chain recombines TRBV5-1 with TRBJ1-1; D not resolved. This CDR3 region has 14 residues. V was pared by 2 bases and J by 1 base, with 9 bases between. CDR1 SGHRS and CDR2 YFSETQ come from the germline V gene. The chain's CDR3 is CASSLTVGNTEAFF. The CDR3 DNA is TGCGCCAGCAGCTTAACAGTGGGGAACACTGAAGCTTTCTTT.

The genes are TRBV7-2 and TRBJ2-7, with 8 bases lining up with TRBD1. After removal of 5 bases from V and 2 bases from J, the junction contained 8 bases not matched to a gene. The CDR3 consists of 15 residues. CDR1 and CDR2 from the germline V gene are SGHTA and FQGNSA. CDR3 amino acids: CASSARDRPTYEQYF. CDR3 nucleotide sequence: TGTGCCAGCAGCGCTCGGGACAGGCCAACCTACGAGCAGTACTTC.

This rearrangement joins TRBV2 to TRBJ2-2; 9 bases align to TRBD1. V gave up 7 bases and J gave up 5 bases; unmatched junction bases: 5. CDR1 is SNHLY and CDR2 is FYNNEI in the germline V gene. CDR3 length: 14 residues. As DNA, the CDR3 is TGTGCCAGCACGGGACAGGGTTGGACCGGGGAGCTGTTTTTT. This gives the protein CASTGQGWTGELFF.

The count of this clone is one. The rearrangement joins TRBV6-6 to TRBJ2-2; 13 bases fit TRBD2. The CDR3 runs 15 residues. Per the germline V gene, CDR1 is MNHNY and CDR2 is SVGAGI (reference sequence). V lost 7 bases and J lost 7; bases outside the gene matches: 6. The CDR3 here is CASTEGLAGSGELFF. The CDR3 DNA reads as TGTGCCAGCACCGAGGGACTAGCGGGAAGCGGGGAGCTGTTTTTT.

This chain links TRBV18 with TRBJ1-2, with TRBD1 identical over 11 bases. V shed 1 base, J shed 6 bases, and the junction held 4 bases outside the gene matches. Germline CDR1 KGHSH, CDR2 LQKENI. This CDR3 comprises 15 residues. The CDR3 reads CASSPRGDRGDGYTF. Here the CDR3 DNA reads TGTGCCAGCTCACCACGCGGGGACAGGGGGGATGGCTACACCTTC. The whole variable domain, remainder taken from reference TRBV18 and TRBJ1-2, is NAGVMQNPRHLVRRRGQEARLRCSPMKGHSHVYWYRQLPEEGLKFMVYLQKENIIDESGMPKERFSAEFPKEGPSILRIQQVVRGDSAAYFCASSPRGDRGDGYTFGSGTRLTVV.

This chain uses TRBV15 with TRBJ2-5, with 9 bases identical to TRBD1. Germline assignment: CDR1 LNHNV and CDR2 YYDKDF (reference sequence). The CDR3 consists of 14 residues. After removal of 3 bases from V and 5 bases from J, the junction contained 4 bases not matched to a gene. For the CDR3, the DNA is TGTGCCACCAGCAGGGACAGGGGCCGGGAGACCCAGTACTTC. It specifies CATSRDRGRETQYF.

The V and J genes are TRBV11-2 and TRBJ1-2; D might be TRBD1 (5 bases). The V and J ends lost 2 bases and 5 bases respectively, with 15 bases between them. Germline V gene data show CDR1 as SGHAT and CDR2 as FQNNGV. CDR3 length: 15 amino acids. CDR3 in DNA: TGTGCCAGCAGCTTACAGCAGGGCACTGGGTATGGCTACACCTTC. Its protein product is CASSLQQGTGYGYTF.

The rearrangement uses TRBV25-1 and TRBJ2-3; 15 bases are shared with TRBD2. The trim removed 10 bases at V and 4 bases at J, leaving 9 bases unmatched. This CDR3 spans 16 amino acids. CDR1 is MGHDK and CDR2 is SYGVNS in the germline V gene. The CDR3 DNA reads TGTGCCATCCTAATTGGACTAGCGGGAGGGCCAGATACGCAGTATTTT. It specifies CAILIGLAGGPDTQYF.

This clone appeared once. The chain carries TRBV10-1 and TRBJ1-1, with 7 bases matching TRBD1. Per germline, CDR1 WNHNN and CDR2 SYGVQD (reference sequence). With 4 bases clipped from V and 4 bases from J, the junction kept 6 bases outside the gene matches. The CDR3 spans 14 residues. The CDR3 nucleotides read TGCGCCAGCAGTGGACCAGGGGGGACCACTGAAGCTTTCTTT. It codes for CASSGPGGTTEAFF.

This clone has only one observation. The chain has TRBV7-2 and TRBJ2-7, with TRBD2 as a possible D gene (6 bases). The CDR3 has 13 amino acids. V lost 10 bases to trimming and J lost 1 base, with 14 bases between them. Germline V gene lookup returns CDR1 SGHTA and CDR2 FQGNSA. CDR3 DNA sequence: TGTGCCATACGGGAGCCCACATCCTACGAGCAGTACTTC. Translating it yields CAIREPTSYEQYF.

V and J are TRBV6-5 and TRBJ1-6; D not resolved. The CDR3 runs 12 residues. Germline loops: CDR1 MNHEY, CDR2 SVGAGI. Deletions cut 6 bases from V and 8 bases from J, with 8 bases between. The CDR3 here is CASSDQDSPLHF. Here the CDR3 DNA reads TGTGCCAGCAGCGATCAGGATTCACCCCTCCACTTT.

This sequence joins TRBV6-5 and TRBJ2-3; TRBD2 agrees at 11 bases. The CDR3 has 15 residues. V lost 7 bases to trimming and J lost 3 bases; unmatched junction nucleotides: 6. CDR1 is MNHEY, CDR2 SVGAGI, per germline. In DNA, the CDR3 is TGTGCCAGCAATCCTAGCGGGAGGCCTACAGATACGCAGTATTTT. It translates to CASNPSGRPTDTQYF.

This chain links TRBV5-1 with TRBJ1-2, with TRBD1 matching over 7 bases. With 1 base clipped from V and 3 bases from J, the junction kept 6 bases outside the gene matches. This CDR3 is built from 15 residues. Germline V gene sequence: CDR1 SGHRS, CDR2 YFSETQ. CDR3 coding DNA: TGCGCCAGCAGCTTGAAGGGGGCGCGGGACTATGGCTACACCTTC. Translating it yields CASSLKGARDYGYTF.

This chain links TRBV6-5 with TRBJ2-7; the D gene is possibly TRBD2 (6 bases). Germline V gene lookup returns CDR1 MNHEY and CDR2 SVGAGI. V lost 5 bases, J lost 2 bases, and 16 bases lay in between. The CDR3 extends over 15 amino acids. CDR3 protein: CASSRTGGDPYEQYF. The CDR3 coding sequence is TGTGCCAGCAGTCGAACTGGAGGGGACCCCTACGAGCAGTACTTC.

The rearrangement joins TRBV7-9 to TRBJ2-3; 13 positions match TRBD2. The CDR3 is 16 residues long. V shed 4 bases and J 7 bases; nucleotides not matched to a gene: 8. The germline V gene encodes CDR1 SEHNR and CDR2 FQNEAQ (reference sequence). The CDR3 bases are TGTGCCAGCAGCTCCGCACTAGCGGGGGGGCTAAATACGCAGTATTTT. This codes for CASSSALAGGLNTQYF.

The rearrangement links TRBV29-1 to TRBJ1-2; 11 bases map to TRBD1. The CDR3 length is 16 residues. J gave up 1 base and V 5 bases, and 9 bases lay outside the gene matches. Germline V gene data show CDR1 as SQVTM and CDR2 as ANQGSEA. CDR3 in amino acids: CSVLGQGASGNYGYTF. In nucleotides, the CDR3 is TGCAGCGTTCTAGGACAGGGGGCGTCTGGTAACTATGGCTACACCTTC. Full variable domain (remainder filled in from reference TRBV29-1 and TRBJ1-2): SAVISQKPSRDICQRGTSLTIQCQVDSQVTMMFWYRQQPGQSLTLIATANQGSEATYESGFVIDKFPISRPNLTFSTLTVSNMSPEDSSIYLCSVLGQGASGNYGYTFGSGTRLTVV.